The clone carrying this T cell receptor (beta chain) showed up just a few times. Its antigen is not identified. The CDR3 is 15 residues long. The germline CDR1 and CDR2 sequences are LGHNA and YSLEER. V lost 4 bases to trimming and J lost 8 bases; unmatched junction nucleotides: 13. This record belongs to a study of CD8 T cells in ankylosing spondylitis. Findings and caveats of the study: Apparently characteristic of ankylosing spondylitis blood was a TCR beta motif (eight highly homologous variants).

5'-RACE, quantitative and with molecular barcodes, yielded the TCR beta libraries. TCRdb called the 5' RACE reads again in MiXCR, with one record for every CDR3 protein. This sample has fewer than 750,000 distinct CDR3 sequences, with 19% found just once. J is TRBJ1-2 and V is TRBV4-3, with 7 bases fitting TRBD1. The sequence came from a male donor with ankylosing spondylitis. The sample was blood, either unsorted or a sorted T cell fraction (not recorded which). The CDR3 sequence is CASSPKPGTDGGYTF. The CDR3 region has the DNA TGCGCCAGCAGCCCGAAGCCCGGGACAGACGGAGGCTACACCTTC.